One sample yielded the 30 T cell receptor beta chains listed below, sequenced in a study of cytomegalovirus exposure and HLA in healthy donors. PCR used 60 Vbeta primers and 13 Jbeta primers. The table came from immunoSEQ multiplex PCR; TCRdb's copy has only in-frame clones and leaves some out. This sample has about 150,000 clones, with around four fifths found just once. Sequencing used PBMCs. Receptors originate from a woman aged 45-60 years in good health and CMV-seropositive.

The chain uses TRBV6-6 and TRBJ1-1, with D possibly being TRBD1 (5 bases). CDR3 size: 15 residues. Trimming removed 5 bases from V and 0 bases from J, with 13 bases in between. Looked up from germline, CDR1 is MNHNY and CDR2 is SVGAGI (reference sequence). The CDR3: CASSPPGHLNTEAFF. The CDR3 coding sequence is TGTGCCAGCAGTCCCCCTGGACACTTGAACACTGAAGCTTTCTTT.

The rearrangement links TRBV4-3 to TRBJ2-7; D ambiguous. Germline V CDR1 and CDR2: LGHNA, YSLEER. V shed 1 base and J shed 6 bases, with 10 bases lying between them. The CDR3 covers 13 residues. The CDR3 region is CASSQAVGGEQYF. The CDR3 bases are TGCGCCAGCAGCCAAGCCGTCGGCGGCGAGCAGTACTTC.

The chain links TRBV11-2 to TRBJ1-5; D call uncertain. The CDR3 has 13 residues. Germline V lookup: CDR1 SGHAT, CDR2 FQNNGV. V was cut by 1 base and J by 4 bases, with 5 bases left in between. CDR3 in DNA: TGTGCCAGCAGCTTAGTCCAGAATCAGCCCCAGCATTTT. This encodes CASSLVQNQPQHF.

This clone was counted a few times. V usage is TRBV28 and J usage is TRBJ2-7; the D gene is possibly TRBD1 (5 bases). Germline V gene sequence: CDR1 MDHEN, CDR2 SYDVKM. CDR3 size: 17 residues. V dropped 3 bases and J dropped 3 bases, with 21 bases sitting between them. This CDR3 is CASSFVSQGSLIYEQYF. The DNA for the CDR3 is TGTGCCAGCAGTTTTGTCTCTCAGGGATCTCTAATCTACGAGCAGTACTTC.

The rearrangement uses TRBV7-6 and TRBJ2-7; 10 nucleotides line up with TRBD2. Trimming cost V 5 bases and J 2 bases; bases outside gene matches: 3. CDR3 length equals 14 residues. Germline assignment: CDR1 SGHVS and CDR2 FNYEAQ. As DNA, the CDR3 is TGTGCCAGCAGCCTCCTAGCGGGAGCCTACGAGCAGTACTTC. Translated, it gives CASSLLAGAYEQYF.

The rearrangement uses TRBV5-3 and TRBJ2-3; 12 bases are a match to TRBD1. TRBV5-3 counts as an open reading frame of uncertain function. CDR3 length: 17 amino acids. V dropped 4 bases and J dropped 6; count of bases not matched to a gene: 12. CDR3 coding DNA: TGTGCCAGAAGCCAGAGGGACAGGGGGCGCCGGGGGGATACGCAGTATTTT. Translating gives CARSQRDRGRRGDTQYF.

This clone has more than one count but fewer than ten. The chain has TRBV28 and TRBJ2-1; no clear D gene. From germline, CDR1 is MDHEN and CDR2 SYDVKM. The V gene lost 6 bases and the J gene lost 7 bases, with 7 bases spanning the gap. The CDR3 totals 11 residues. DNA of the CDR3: TGTGCCAGCAGGCAGGTGAATGAGCAGTTCTTC. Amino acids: CASRQVNEQFF.

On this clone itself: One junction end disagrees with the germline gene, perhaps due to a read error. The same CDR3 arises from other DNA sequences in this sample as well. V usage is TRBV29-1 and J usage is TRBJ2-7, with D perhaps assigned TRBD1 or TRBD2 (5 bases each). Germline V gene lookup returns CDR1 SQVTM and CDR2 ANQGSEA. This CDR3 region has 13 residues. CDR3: CSVEGTGGYEQYF. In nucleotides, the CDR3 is TGCAGTGTTGAAGGGACCGGAGGTTACGAGCAGTACTTC.

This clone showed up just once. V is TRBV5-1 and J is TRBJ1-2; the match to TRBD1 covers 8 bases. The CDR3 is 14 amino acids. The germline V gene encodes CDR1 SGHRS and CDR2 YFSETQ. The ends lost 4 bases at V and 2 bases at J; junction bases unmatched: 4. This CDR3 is CASSPGQGNYGYTF. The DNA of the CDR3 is TGCGCCAGCAGCCCAGGACAGGGAAACTATGGCTACACCTTC.

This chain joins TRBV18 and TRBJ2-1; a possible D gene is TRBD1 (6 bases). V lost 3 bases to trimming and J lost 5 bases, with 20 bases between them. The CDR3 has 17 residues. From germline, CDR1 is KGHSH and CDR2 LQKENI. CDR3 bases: TGTGCCAGCTCACCCCTAGCAATTCAGGGGAATCACAATGAGCAGTTCTTC. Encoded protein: CASSPLAIQGNHNEQFF. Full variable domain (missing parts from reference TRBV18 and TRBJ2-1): NAGVMQNPRHLVRRRGQEARLRCSPMKGHSHVYWYRQLPEEGLKFMVYLQKENIIDESGMPKERFSAEFPKEGPSILRIQQVVRGDSAAYFCASSPLAIQGNHNEQFFGPGTRLTVL.

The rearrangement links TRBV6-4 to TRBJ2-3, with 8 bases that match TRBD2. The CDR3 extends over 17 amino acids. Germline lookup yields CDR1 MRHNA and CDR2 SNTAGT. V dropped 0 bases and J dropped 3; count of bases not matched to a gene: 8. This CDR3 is CASSDSSAGGGTDTQYF. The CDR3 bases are TGTGCCAGCAGTGACTCGAGTGCGGGGGGTGGGACAGATACGCAGTATTTT.

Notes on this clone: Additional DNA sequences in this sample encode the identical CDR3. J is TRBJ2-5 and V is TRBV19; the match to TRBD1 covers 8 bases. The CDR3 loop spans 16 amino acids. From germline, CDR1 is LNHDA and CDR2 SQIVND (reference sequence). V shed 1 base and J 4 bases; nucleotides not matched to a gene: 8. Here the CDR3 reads CASSIAGQGLRETQYF. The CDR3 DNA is TGTGCCAGTAGTATAGCTGGACAGGGATTGCGAGAGACCCAGTACTTC.

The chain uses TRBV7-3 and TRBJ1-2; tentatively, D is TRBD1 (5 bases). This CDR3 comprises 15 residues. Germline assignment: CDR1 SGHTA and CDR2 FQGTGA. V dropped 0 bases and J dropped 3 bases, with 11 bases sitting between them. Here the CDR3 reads CASSLTGGIDYGYTF. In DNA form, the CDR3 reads TGTGCCAGCAGCTTAACTGGGGGGATAGACTATGGCTACACCTTC.

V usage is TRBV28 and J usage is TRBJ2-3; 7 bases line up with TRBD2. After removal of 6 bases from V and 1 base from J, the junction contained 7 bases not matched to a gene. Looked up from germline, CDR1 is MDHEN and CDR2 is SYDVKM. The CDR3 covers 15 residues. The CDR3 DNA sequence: TGTGCCAGCAGCCCCGCGGGGGTAGGCACAGATACGCAGTATTTT. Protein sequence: CASSPAGVGTDTQYF.

The CDR3 DNA is TGTGCCACCCGCGGCGGGGGTCAGGATGGCTACACCTTC. This gives the protein CATRGGGQDGYTF. This rearrangement joins TRBV15 to TRBJ1-2, with a weak D call TRBD1 (5 bases). The CDR3 has 13 residues. The V end lost 8 bases, the J end lost 6 bases, and 16 bases lay between the germline ends. The germline V gene has CDR1 LNHNV and CDR2 YYDKDF (reference sequence).

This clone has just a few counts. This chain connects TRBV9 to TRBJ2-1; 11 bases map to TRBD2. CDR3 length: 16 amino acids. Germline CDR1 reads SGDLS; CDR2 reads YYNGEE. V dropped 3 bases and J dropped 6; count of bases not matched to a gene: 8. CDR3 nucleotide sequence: TGTGCCAGCAGCGGGCGGCTAGCGGGAGGCTTCAATGAGCAGTTCTTC. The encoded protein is CASSGRLAGGFNEQFF.

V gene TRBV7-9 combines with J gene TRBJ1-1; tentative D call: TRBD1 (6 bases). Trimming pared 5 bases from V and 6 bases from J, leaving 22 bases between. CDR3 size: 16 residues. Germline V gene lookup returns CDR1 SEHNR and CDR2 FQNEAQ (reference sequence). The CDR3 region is CASSRVTGSQVPEAFF. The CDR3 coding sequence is TGTGCCAGCAGCCGTGTCACAGGGTCTCAGGTCCCTGAAGCTTTCTTT. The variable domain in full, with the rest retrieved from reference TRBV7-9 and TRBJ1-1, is DTGVSQNPRHKITKRGQNVTFRCDPISEHNRLYWYRQTLGQGPEFLTYFQNEAQLEKSRLLSDRFSAERPKGSFSTLEIQRTEQGDSAMYLCASSRVTGSQVPEAFFGQGTRLTVV.

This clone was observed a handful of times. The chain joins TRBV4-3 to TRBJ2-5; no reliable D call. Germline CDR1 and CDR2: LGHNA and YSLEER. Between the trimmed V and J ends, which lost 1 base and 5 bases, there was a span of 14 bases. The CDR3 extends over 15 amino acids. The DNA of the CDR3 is TGCGCCAGCAGCCAAGGGCCCCACAGTTGGGAGACCCAGTACTTC. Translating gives CASSQGPHSWETQYF.

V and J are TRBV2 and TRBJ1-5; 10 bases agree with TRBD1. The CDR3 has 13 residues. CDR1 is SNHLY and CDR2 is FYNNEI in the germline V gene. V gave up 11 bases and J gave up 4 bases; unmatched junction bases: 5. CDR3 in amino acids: CASGTGANQPQHF. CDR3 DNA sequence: TGTGCCTCGGGGACAGGGGCAAATCAGCCCCAGCATTTT.

The CDR3 DNA reads as TGTGCCAGCAGCTTATCTGGGAGGCGCAATGAGCAGTTCTTC. Protein: CASSLSGRRNEQFF. The rearrangement joins TRBV11-1 to TRBJ2-1; the D gene is possibly TRBD2 (6 bases). Trimming removed 2 bases from V and 6 bases from J, with 11 bases in between. Germline CDR1 and CDR2: SGHAT and FQDESV (reference sequence). There are 14 residues in the CDR3.

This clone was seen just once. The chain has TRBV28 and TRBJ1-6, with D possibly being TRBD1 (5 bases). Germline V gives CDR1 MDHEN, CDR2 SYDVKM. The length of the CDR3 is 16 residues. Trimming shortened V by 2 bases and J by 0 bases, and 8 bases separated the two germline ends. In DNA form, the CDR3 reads TGTGCCAGCAGTTTAGGGGCGAGCTCCTATAATTCACCCCTCCACTTT. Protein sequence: CASSLGASSYNSPLHF.

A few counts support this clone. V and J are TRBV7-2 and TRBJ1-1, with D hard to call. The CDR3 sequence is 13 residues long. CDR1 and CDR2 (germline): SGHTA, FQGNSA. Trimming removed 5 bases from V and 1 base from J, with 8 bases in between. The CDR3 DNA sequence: TGTGCCAGCAGCCTACAGACGAACACTGAAGCTTTCTTT. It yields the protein CASSLQTNTEAFF.

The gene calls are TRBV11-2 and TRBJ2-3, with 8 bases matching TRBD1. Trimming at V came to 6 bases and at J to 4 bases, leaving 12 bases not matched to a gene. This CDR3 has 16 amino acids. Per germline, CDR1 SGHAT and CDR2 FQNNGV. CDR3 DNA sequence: TGTGCCAGCAGTTCCTCCTTGGGGACAGGACCAGATACGCAGTATTTT. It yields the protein CASSSSLGTGPDTQYF.

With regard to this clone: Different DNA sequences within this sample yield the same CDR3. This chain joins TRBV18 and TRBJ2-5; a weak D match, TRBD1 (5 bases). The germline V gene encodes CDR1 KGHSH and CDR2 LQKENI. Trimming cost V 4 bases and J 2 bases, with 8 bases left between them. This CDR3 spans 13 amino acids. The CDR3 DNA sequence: TGTGCCAGCTCACGCGACAGACAAGAGACCCAGTACTTC. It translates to CASSRDRQETQYF. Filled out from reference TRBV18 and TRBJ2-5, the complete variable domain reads NAGVMQNPRHLVRRRGQEARLRCSPMKGHSHVYWYRQLPEEGLKFMVYLQKENIIDESGMPKERFSAEFPKEGPSILRIQQVVRGDSAAYFCASSRDRQETQYFGPGTRLLVL.

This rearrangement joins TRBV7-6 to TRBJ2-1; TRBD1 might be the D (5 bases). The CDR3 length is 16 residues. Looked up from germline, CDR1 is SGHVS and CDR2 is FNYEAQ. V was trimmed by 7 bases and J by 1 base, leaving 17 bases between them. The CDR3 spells CASISGPSLSYNEQFF. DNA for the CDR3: TGTGCCAGCATCTCAGGGCCGAGTCTGTCCTACAATGAGCAGTTCTTC.

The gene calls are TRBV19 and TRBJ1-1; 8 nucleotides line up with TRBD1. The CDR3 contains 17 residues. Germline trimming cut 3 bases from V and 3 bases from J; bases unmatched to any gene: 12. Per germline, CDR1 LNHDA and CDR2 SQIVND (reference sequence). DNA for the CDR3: TGTGCCAGTAGTATCCCAACTTTCAGGGGGCGCGACACTGAAGCTTTCTTT. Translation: CASSIPTFRGRDTEAFF. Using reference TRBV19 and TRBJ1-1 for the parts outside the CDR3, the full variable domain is DGGITQSPKYLFRKEGQNVTLSCEQNLNHDAMYWYRQDPGQGLRLIYYSQIVNDFQKGDIAEGYSVSREKKESFPLTVTSAQKNPTAFYLCASSIPTFRGRDTEAFFGQGTRLTVV.

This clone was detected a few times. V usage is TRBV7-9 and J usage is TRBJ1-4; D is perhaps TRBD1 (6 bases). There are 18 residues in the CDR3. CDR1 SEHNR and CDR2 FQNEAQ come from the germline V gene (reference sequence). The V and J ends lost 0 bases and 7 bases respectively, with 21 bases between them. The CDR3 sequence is CASSLAGDPQGSSEKLFF. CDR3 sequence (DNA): TGTGCCAGCAGCTTAGCCGGGGACCCACAGGGATCTAGTGAAAAACTGTTTTTT.

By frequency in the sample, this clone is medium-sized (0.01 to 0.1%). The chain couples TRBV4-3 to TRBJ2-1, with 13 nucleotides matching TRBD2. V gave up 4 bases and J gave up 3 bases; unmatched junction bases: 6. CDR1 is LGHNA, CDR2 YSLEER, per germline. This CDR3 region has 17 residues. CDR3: CASSPGTSGEVYNEQFF. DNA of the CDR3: TGCGCCAGCAGCCCTGGGACTAGCGGGGAGGTCTACAATGAGCAGTTCTTC.

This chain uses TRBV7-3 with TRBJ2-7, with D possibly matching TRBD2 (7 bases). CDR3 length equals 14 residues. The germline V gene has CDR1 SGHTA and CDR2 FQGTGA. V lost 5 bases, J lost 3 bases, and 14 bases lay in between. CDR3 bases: TGTGCCAGCAGCCAGTCCGGGGGGCGCTACGAGCAGTACTTC. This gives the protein CASSQSGGRYEQYF.

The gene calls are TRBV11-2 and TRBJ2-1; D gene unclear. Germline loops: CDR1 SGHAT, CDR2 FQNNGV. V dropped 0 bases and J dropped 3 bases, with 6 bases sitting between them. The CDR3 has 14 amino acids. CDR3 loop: CASSLELFYNEQFF. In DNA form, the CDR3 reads TGTGCCAGCAGCTTAGAACTTTTCTACAATGAGCAGTTCTTC.